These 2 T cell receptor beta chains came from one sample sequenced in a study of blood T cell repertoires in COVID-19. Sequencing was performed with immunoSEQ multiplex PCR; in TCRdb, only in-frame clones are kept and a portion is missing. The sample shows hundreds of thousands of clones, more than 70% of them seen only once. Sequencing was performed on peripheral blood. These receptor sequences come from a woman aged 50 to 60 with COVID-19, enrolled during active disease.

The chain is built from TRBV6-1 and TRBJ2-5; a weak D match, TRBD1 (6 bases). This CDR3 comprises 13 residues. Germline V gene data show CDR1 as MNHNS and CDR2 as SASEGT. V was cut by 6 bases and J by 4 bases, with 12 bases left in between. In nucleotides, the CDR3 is TGTGCCAGCAGCCCTCAGGGGAGAGAGACCCAGTACTTC. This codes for CASSPQGRETQYF.

The CDR3 reads CASSPLGGGQPQHF. The CDR3, as DNA: TGTGCCAGCAGCCCCTTGGGGGGAGGTCAGCCCCAGCATTTT. This sequence joins TRBV5-6 and TRBJ1-5, with a tentative D call TRBD1 (5 bases). The CDR3 has 14 amino acids. The V and J ends lost 4 bases and 6 bases respectively, with 14 bases between them. Looked up from germline, CDR1 is SGHDT and CDR2 is YYEEEE.